One and the same sample provided the 21 T cell receptor beta chains below, sequenced in a study of T cells in Graves' hyperthyroidism and ophthalmopathy. RNA transcripts were the template for amplifying TCR beta CDR3 regions. First-round RT-PCR with HTBI primers amplified the TCR CDR3 region. TCRdb called the multiplex PCR reads again in MiXCR, with one record for every CDR3 protein. This table has approximately 510,000 distinct CDR3 sequences, roughly 20% appearing once. Material for sequencing was blood. Source of these receptors: a man in his late teens or twenties with Graves' hyperthyroidism.

This clonotype was found many times. This chain uses TRBV20-1 with TRBJ2-5; no definite D call. Trimming shortened V by 3 bases and J by 3 bases, and 2 bases separated the two germline ends. The germline V gene encodes CDR1 DFQATT and CDR2 SNEGSKA (reference sequence). The CDR3 extends over 10 amino acids. The CDR3 sequence: CSASEETQYF. The CDR3 coding sequence is TGCAGTGCTAGCGAAGAGACCCAGTACTTC.

This clonotype was seen repeatedly, ten times or more. The rearrangement joins TRBV28 to TRBJ2-7; the D gene is possibly TRBD1 (6 bases). Germline V gene data show CDR1 as MDHEN and CDR2 as SYDVKM. CDR3 length: 14 amino acids. Between the trimmed V and J ends, which lost 7 bases and 5 bases, there was a span of 18 bases. In DNA form, the CDR3 reads TGTGCCAGCACTAATGACAGGTATCAGGACGAGCAGTACTTC. This encodes CASTNDRYQDEQYF. The full variable domain, with the rest looked up from reference TRBV28 and TRBJ2-7, is DVKVTQSSRYLVKRTGEKVFLECVQDMDHENMFWYRQDPGLGLRLIYFSYDVKMKEKGDIPEGYSVSREKKERFSLILESASTNQTSMYLCASTNDRYQDEQYFGPGTRLTVT.

This clonotype showed up just a few times. The chain is built from TRBV3-1 and TRBJ2-2, with 9 nucleotides matching TRBD2. The ends lost 3 bases at V and 3 bases at J; junction bases unmatched: 5. Germline V CDR1 and CDR2: LGHDT, YNNKEL (reference sequence). This CDR3 has 16 residues. The CDR3 is CASSQGASGDTGELFF. The CDR3, as DNA: TGTGCCAGCAGCCAGGGCGCTAGCGGGGACACCGGGGAGCTGTTTTTT.

The CDR3 nucleotides read TGCGCCAGCAGCACGACCCAGGGGATTGTGAACACTGAAGCTTTCTTT. Protein: CASSTTQGIVNTEAFF. The chain couples TRBV5-1 to TRBJ1-1; TRBD1 might be the D (6 bases). Trimming shortened V by 4 bases and J by 0 bases, and 16 bases separated the two germline ends. Germline V lookup: CDR1 SGHRS, CDR2 YFSETQ. The CDR3 contains 16 residues.

This clonotype showed up just a few times. The gene calls are TRBV10-3 and TRBJ1-2; D might be TRBD1 (5 bases). CDR3 length equals 12 residues. V was pared by 5 bases and J by 6 bases, with 10 bases between. Germline CDR1 is ENHRY and CDR2 is SYGVKD. The CDR3 sequence: CAISRGEDGYTF. CDR3 nucleotides: TGTGCCATCAGTCGGGGGGAGGATGGCTACACCTTC.

This clonotype was picked up many times. The CDR3 region is CASRPFRSGHTGELFF. Here the CDR3 DNA reads TGTGCCAGCAGGCCATTCCGCTCCGGACACACCGGGGAGCTGTTTTTT. The chain is built from TRBV6-1 and TRBJ2-2; D is unresolved. Trimming cost V 6 bases and J 3 bases, with 17 bases left between them. CDR1 and CDR2 from the germline V gene are MNHNS and SASEGT. CDR3 length: 16 amino acids.

CDR3: CASSQADGGYYEQYF. Here the CDR3 DNA reads TGTGCCAGCAGCCAAGCTGACGGGGGATATTACGAGCAGTACTTC. The rearrangement links TRBV3-1 to TRBJ2-7; D is perhaps TRBD2 (6 bases). Trimming removed 1 base at V and 4 bases at J, with 14 bases between. The germline CDR1 and CDR2 sequences are LGHDT and YNNKEL (reference sequence). The CDR3 consists of 15 residues.

This clonotype has a single count. The chain carries TRBV12-3 or TRBV12-4 and TRBJ1-5; possible D gene TRBD1, 6 bases. Trimming removed 3 bases at V and 3 bases at J, with 12 bases between. The CDR3 sequence is 15 residues long. CDR3 region: CASSLTGAHNQPQHF. CDR3 DNA: TGTGCCAGCAGTTTGACGGGGGCCCACAATCAGCCCCAGCATTTT.

The sample holds many counts of this clonotype. This rearrangement joins TRBV20-1 to TRBJ1-5, with TRBD1 as a possible D gene (6 bases). The length of the CDR3 is 17 residues. The germline V gene encodes CDR1 DFQATT and CDR2 SNEGSKA (reference sequence). The V end was cut by 1 base, the J end by 1 base, with 17 bases between. CDR3 nucleotide sequence: TGCAGTGCTAGAGGTCAGAGGGGGGATGGGAGCAATCAGCCCCAGCATTTT. Amino acid sequence: CSARGQRGDGSNQPQHF.

This clonotype was observed a few times. The V and J genes are TRBV6-1 and TRBJ2-7; 13 bases align to TRBD2. V shed 6 bases, J shed 0 bases, and the junction held 2 bases outside the gene matches. This CDR3 region has 15 residues. Germline V gives CDR1 MNHNS, CDR2 SASEGT. CDR3 sequence reads: CASRTSGRNSYEQYF. DNA for the CDR3: TGTGCCAGCAGGACTAGCGGGAGGAACTCCTACGAGCAGTACTTC.

This clonotype was observed at least ten times. The J gene is TRBJ1-5, the V gene TRBV19, with D maybe TRBD1 (5 bases). The CDR3 covers 14 residues. Trimming removed 3 bases at V and 4 bases at J, with 10 bases between. CDR1 and CDR2 from the germline V gene are LNHDA and SQIVND (reference sequence). CDR3 bases: TGTGCCAGTAGTATCGGGGCAGCGAATCAGCCCCAGCATTTT. Translated, it gives CASSIGAANQPQHF.

At least ten counts were recorded for this clonotype. This chain connects TRBV28 to TRBJ2-5, with 7 bases matching TRBD1. This CDR3 has 16 amino acids. CDR1 is MDHEN and CDR2 is SYDVKM in the germline V gene. The V gene end was trimmed by 8 bases and the J gene end by 2 bases; junction bases not matched to a gene: 14. The DNA of the CDR3 is TGTGCCAGCGCTCCCGGGCCGGGACAGTCGCAAGAGACCCAGTACTTC. It encodes CASAPGPGQSQETQYF.

V is TRBV28 and J is TRBJ1-1, with TRBD1 as a possible D gene (5 bases). Trimming took 4 bases from V and 0 from J, leaving 15 bases between them. Germline lookup yields CDR1 MDHEN and CDR2 SYDVKM. The CDR3 spans 16 residues. This chain's CDR3 is CASSSGAAIMNTEAFF. CDR3 sequence (DNA): TGTGCCAGCAGTTCTGGGGCCGCCATTATGAACACTGAAGCTTTCTTT. Full variable domain (outside the CDR3, taken from reference TRBV28 and TRBJ1-1): DVKVTQSSRYLVKRTGEKVFLECVQDMDHENMFWYRQDPGLGLRLIYFSYDVKMKEKGDIPEGYSVSREKKERFSLILESASTNQTSMYLCASSSGAAIMNTEAFFGQGTRLTVV.

This clonotype has more than one count but fewer than ten. This chain uses TRBV5-1 with TRBJ2-7; the match to TRBD2 covers 8 bases. The CDR3 has 17 amino acids. Germline lookup yields CDR1 SGHRS and CDR2 YFSETQ. The ends lost 1 base at V and 2 bases at J; junction bases unmatched: 11. In nucleotides, the CDR3 is TGCGCCAGCAGCTTGAAACTCAGTTTAGCGGGGCCCTACGAGCAGTACTTC. It specifies CASSLKLSLAGPYEQYF.

This clonotype was picked up many times. CDR3: CASSLDPGWNTEAFF. CDR3 in DNA: TGCGCCAGCAGCTTGGATCCGGGATGGAACACTGAAGCTTTCTTT. The chain has TRBV5-1 and TRBJ1-1; D unclear. V lost 0 bases to trimming and J lost 1 base, with 10 bases between them. Per the germline V gene, CDR1 is SGHRS and CDR2 is YFSETQ. The length of the CDR3 is 15 residues.

This clonotype was seen repeatedly, ten times or more. The V call is TRBV13, the J call TRBJ2-2; 9 bases are shared with TRBD1. This CDR3 has 18 residues. V lost 3 bases and J lost 4; bases outside the gene matches: 12. Germline loops: CDR1 PRHDT, CDR2 FYEKMQ (reference sequence). The CDR3 nucleotides read TGTGCCAGCAGCTTTAGGTCCAGGGACAGGGTGTCCACCGGGGAGCTGTTTTTT. This sequence encodes CASSFRSRDRVSTGELFF.

The V and J genes are TRBV20-1 and TRBJ2-7; possible D gene TRBD1, 5 bases. The ends were cut back, 3 bases at V and 5 bases at J, with 20 bases in the middle. The CDR3 runs to 15 residues. The germline V gene encodes CDR1 DFQATT and CDR2 SNEGSKA (reference sequence). The CDR3 is CSASLEAGLRDEQYF. As DNA, the CDR3 is TGCAGTGCTAGTTTAGAGGCAGGGCTTCGAGACGAGCAGTACTTC.

This clonotype was seen only a few times. The rearrangement links TRBV6-1 to TRBJ1-3; D unclear. V was pared by 5 bases and J by 0 bases, with 17 bases between. The CDR3 extends over 17 amino acids. Germline CDR1 is MNHNS and CDR2 is SASEGT. CDR3: CASSMRTGASSGNTIYF. CDR3 bases: TGTGCCAGCAGTATGCGGACGGGAGCCAGCTCTGGAAACACCATATATTTT.

This clonotype came up a few times. The chain links TRBV11-2 to TRBJ2-4, with D possibly being TRBD1 (5 bases). Germline loops: CDR1 SGHAT, CDR2 FQNNGV. V gave up 5 bases and J gave up 1 base, with 18 bases separating them. This CDR3 spans 17 amino acids. Written as DNA, the CDR3 is TGTGCCAGCAGCGCCATCCAGGGTGGATGGGCCAAAAACATTCAGTACTTC. Translating it yields CASSAIQGGWAKNIQYF.

This clonotype was picked up many times. This chain joins TRBV5-1 and TRBJ2-2; D is uncertain. The V end was cut by 3 bases, the J end by 6 bases, with 9 bases between. The germline V gene encodes CDR1 SGHRS and CDR2 YFSETQ. The CDR3 runs to 13 residues. This CDR3 reads CASSSEKPGELFF. For the CDR3, the DNA is TGCGCCAGCAGCTCCGAAAAACCCGGGGAGCTGTTTTTT.

This clonotype was seen ten or more times. J is TRBJ1-2 and V is TRBV28; 8 positions agree with TRBD1. CDR1 MDHEN and CDR2 SYDVKM come from the germline V gene. Trimming at V came to 4 bases and at J to 4 bases, leaving 5 bases not matched to a gene. The CDR3 has 14 residues. CDR3 in DNA: TGTGCCAGCAGTTCAGGGGGCGCGGGCTATGGCTACACCTTC. Translated: CASSSGGAGYGYTF.